This paragraph reports one T cell receptor (beta chain). The antigen is not known. This sample stems from a study of T cells expressing NK-cell markers. The CDR3 consists of 17 residues. CDR1 is LGHDT, CDR2 YNNKEL, per germline (reference sequence). For each CDR3 protein, TCRdb gives one entry from its re-call of the 5' RACE reads, without DNA. Its clone listing holds 450,000 to 600,000 distinct CDR3 sequences. Study conclusions and caveats: A handful of donors likewise had their CD3+CD56-NKG2C+ fraction led by these clonotypes.

The source is a man in his late teens or twenties in good health. The chain is built from TRBV3-1 and TRBJ2-1; TCRdb outputs TRBD2, but without DNA this stays unchecked. The sequenced sample consisted of blood T cells: a sorted CD56 or NKG2C T cell subset, CD4+ or CD8+ T cells, or bulk PBMC T cells (not recorded which). The CDR3 loop reads CASSQAGWRVGGSEQFF.